This passage covers 5 T cell receptor beta chains from one sample sequenced in a study of cytomegalovirus exposure and HLA in healthy donors. Vbeta (60) and Jbeta (13) primers were used in the PCR. Measured with immunoSEQ multiplex PCR; TCRdb has only the in-frame clones, and not every one. This table has 100,000 to 150,000 clones, roughly 80% appearing once. Sequenced: PBMCs. The receptors were sampled from a female donor in good health and CMV-seronegative.

The DNA of the CDR3 is TGTGCCAGTAAAAACATTAGTTCGAGGAATGAGCAGTTCTTC. It is translated as CASKNISSRNEQFF. The chain recombines TRBV2 with TRBJ2-1; D gene uncertain. CDR3 length: 14 residues. V lost 9 bases and J lost 7, with 19 bases in between. Germline assignment: CDR1 SNHLY and CDR2 FYNNEI. Full variable domain (rest looked up from reference TRBV2 and TRBJ2-1): EPEVTQTPSHQVTQMGQEVILRCVPISNHLYFYWYRQILGQKVEFLVSFYNNEISEKSEIFDDQFSVERPDGSNFTLKIRSTKLEDSAMYFCASKNISSRNEQFFGPGTRLTVL.

V and J are TRBV5-8 and TRBJ1-2, with 11 bases identical to TRBD1. Germline CDR1 is SGHTS and CDR2 is YDEGEE. V lost 4 bases and J lost 6; bases outside the gene matches: 8. This CDR3 has 15 residues. The CDR3 region is CASSSQGQGADGYTF. DNA for the CDR3: TGTGCCAGCAGCAGCCAAGGACAGGGGGCTGATGGCTACACCTTC.

The rearrangement joins TRBV5-3 to TRBJ2-3; D possibly corresponds to TRBD2 (5 bases). TRBV5-3 is classed as an ORF, of uncertain function. The CDR3 runs to 18 residues. V lost 6 bases, J lost 2 bases, and 25 bases lay in between. The CDR3 bases are TGTGCCAGAACGGCGGGTGCTAAGGAATCTGGTTCCACAGATACGCAGTATTTT. Encoded protein: CARTAGAKESGSTDTQYF.

The chain employs TRBV23-1 and TRBJ1-5; the D gene is possibly TRBD1 (6 bases). TRBV23-1 is an open reading frame, and its role is uncertain. CDR3 length: 15 amino acids. V lost 1 base and J lost 4, with 11 bases in between. CDR3 protein: CASSQYRTANQPQHF. DNA of the CDR3: TGCGCCAGCAGTCAATACCGGACAGCAAATCAGCCCCAGCATTTT.

V usage is TRBV27 and J usage is TRBJ1-3; 9 nucleotides match TRBD1. This CDR3 region has 14 residues. Germline CDR1 and CDR2: MNHEY and SMNVEV (reference sequence). The V gene end was trimmed by 5 bases and the J gene end by 4 bases; junction bases not matched to a gene: 3. In DNA, the CDR3 is TGTGCCAGCAGTCCACAGGGGGCGGGAAACACCATATATTTT. Its translation: CASSPQGAGNTIYF.